This section outlines one T cell receptor (beta chain) sequence together with its context. The sample originates from a study of immune evolution from preneoplasia to lung adenocarcinoma. Data came from immunoSEQ multiplex PCR; TCRdb stores just in-frame clones and leaves some out. This table holds over 11,000 clones, roughly 80% found once. The V and J ends lost 4 bases and 1 base respectively, with 13 bases between them. The CDR3 is 15 amino acids. The germline V gene encodes CDR1 LNHDA and CDR2 SQIVND (reference sequence). This receptor was obtained from a person between 70 and 80 years old with lung adenocarcinoma. The chain links TRBV19 to TRBJ1-1; TRBD1 is a possible D gene (6 bases). Sequencing input: FFPE minimally invasive lung adenocarcinoma tissue. The CDR3 DNA reads TGTGCCAGTAGTAAAAGGACAGAAAGGAACACTGAAGCTTTCTTT. Amino acids: CASSKRTERNTEAFF.